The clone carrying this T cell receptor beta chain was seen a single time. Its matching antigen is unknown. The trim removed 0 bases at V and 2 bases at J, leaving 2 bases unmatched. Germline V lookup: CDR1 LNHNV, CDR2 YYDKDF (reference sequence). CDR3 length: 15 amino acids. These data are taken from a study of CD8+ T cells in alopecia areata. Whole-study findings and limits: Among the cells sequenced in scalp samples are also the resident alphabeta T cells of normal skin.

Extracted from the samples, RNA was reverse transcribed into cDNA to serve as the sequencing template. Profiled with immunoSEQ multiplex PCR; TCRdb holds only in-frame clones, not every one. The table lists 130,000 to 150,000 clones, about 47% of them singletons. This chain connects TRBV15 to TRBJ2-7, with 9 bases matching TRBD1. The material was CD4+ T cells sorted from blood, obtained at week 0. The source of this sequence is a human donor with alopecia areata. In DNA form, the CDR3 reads TGTGCCACCAGCAGAGATTGGACAGGGGCCTACGAGCAGTACTTC. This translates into CATSRDWTGAYEQYF.